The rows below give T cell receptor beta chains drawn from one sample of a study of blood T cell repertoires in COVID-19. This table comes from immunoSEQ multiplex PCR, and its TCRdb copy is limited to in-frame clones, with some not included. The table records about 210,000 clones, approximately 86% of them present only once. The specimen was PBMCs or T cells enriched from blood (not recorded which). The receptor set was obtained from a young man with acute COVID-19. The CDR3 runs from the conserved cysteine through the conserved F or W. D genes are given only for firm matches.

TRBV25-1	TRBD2	CASGSSGSSYNEQFF
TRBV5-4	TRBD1	CASSFFPGTGDNEKLFF
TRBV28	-	CASSLGRGTYEQYF
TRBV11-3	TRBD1	CASSSRDSYGYTF
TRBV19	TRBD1	CASSDVTGVNEKLFF
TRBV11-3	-	CASSLGGSGDSIGATQYF
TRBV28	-	CASTLDRLYSNQPQHF
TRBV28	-	CASSLRLGADSYGYTF
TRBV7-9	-	CASTYAKTGGNTIYF
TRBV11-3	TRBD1	CASSLGDRREWDEKLFF
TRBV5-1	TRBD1	CASSPGTGGSSGNTIYF
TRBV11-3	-	CASSLGEQGYNEQFF
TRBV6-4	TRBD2	CASSIGLADNEQFF
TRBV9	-	CASSVARVNTEAFF
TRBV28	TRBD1	CASSLSGQGAQGYTF
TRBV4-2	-	CASSPAGAEQETQYF
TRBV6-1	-	CASSEWDIPSEQYF
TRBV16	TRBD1	CASSLQDRRDEQFF
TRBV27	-	CASSQLDTEAFF
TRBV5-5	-	CASSLQALNTEAFF